By share of the sample, the clone carrying this T cell receptor (beta chain) is medium-sized. Its matching antigen is unknown. CDR3 length: 14 residues. From germline, CDR1 is SGHRS and CDR2 YFSETQ. V was trimmed by 3 bases and J by 3 bases, leaving 9 bases between them. The data originate from a study of T cell clones after liver transplantation. Alloreactive TCRbeta sequences came from sequencing proliferating CFSE-low cells in the MLR. Profiled with immunoSEQ multiplex PCR; TCRdb holds only in-frame clones, not every one. The sample includes 4,500 to 6,500 clones, 31% of them seen just once. The chain is built from TRBV5-1 and TRBJ2-2, with D uncertain. This sequence originates from a human patient who received a liver transplant. The graft donor may be the source of some T cells. The material sequenced was CD4+ T cells from cultured PBMCs. CDR3 sequence: CASSYVVDTGELFF. DNA of the CDR3: TGCGCCAGCAGCTACGTCGTAGACACCGGGGAGCTGTTTTTT.